This T cell receptor (beta chain) originates from a study of post-analysis software for immune sequencing data. Broader study findings: Significantly lower normalized Chao1 diversity was seen in multiple sclerosis patients than in controls. In patients, TRBV5-6, TRBV5-1 and TRBV20-1 belonged to five or six TRBV segments found more frequently than in controls.

In regard to this clonotype: Antigen: not known.

Per germline, CDR1 MGHRA and CDR2 YSYEKL. With 3 bases removed from V and 7 bases from J, the gap between germline ends came to 16 bases. The CDR3 has 16 amino acids. Every TCR beta cDNA library bore unique molecular identifiers. Yield was roughly 0.5 million cDNA molecules from around 1 to 9.1 million T cells. TCRdb re-called the PCR reads with MiXCR, one entry per CDR3 protein. The sample carries roughly 600,000 distinct CDR3 sequences, roughly 47% recorded once. The clonotype was recovered from a girl aged 5-17 years with multiple sclerosis. The chain combines TRBV4-1 with TRBJ1-6; D might be TRBD1 (5 bases). The sequencing sample was made of blood. The CDR3 spells CASSQGRGRKNSPLHF. CDR3 bases: TGCGCCAGCAGCCAGGGCCGGGGGAGGAAAAATTCACCCCTCCACTTT.